Below, 15 T cell receptor beta chains from the same sample are listed, as sequenced in a study of cytomegalovirus exposure and HLA in healthy donors. Primers: 60 Vbeta forward and 13 Jbeta reverse. TCRdb's copy holds only in-frame clones and misses some; the assay was immunoSEQ multiplex PCR. The table lists approximately 120,000 clones, approximately 85% of them singletons. The sequencing sample was made of PBMCs. These receptors were taken from a woman aged 25 to 39 in good health and CMV-seropositive.

This clone was detected only once. The V gene is TRBV4-2, the J gene TRBJ2-5; TRBD2 matches at 8 bases. With 2 bases clipped from V and 5 bases from J, the junction kept 4 bases outside the gene matches. The CDR3 runs 14 residues. Germline V gene sequence: CDR1 LGHNA, CDR2 YNFKEQ. CDR3 sequence (DNA): TGTGCCAGCAGCCAAAACGGGGGGGACGAGACCCAGTACTTC. It is translated as CASSQNGGDETQYF.

The chain employs TRBV13 and TRBJ2-1, with 8 bases fitting TRBD1. After removal of 4 bases from V and 4 bases from J, the junction contained 6 bases not matched to a gene. The germline V gene has CDR1 PRHDT and CDR2 FYEKMQ (reference sequence). The CDR3 has 15 amino acids. CDR3 DNA: TGTGCCAGCAGCTCCGCGGGACAGGCATACAATGAGCAGTTCTTC. Translating it yields CASSSAGQAYNEQFF.

CDR3 bases: TGTGCCAGCAGCTTCCCCTCGTCCAGGATGGATGAGCAGTTCTTC. Its translation is CASSFPSSRMDEQFF. The chain couples TRBV12-1 to TRBJ2-1; TRBD1 is the table's D call and was not checked against the DNA. TRBV12-1 is labeled a pseudogene. The CDR3 is made up of 15 amino acids.

The rearrangement uses TRBV29-1 and TRBJ2-2; TRBD2 is a possible D gene (6 bases). Germline CDR1 and CDR2: SQVTM and ANQGSEA. V lost 2 bases and J 7 bases, leaving 23 bases between the germline ends. The CDR3 has 17 amino acids. The CDR3 reads CSVELEDYNNLGGELFF. In DNA form, the CDR3 reads TGCAGCGTTGAACTCGAGGACTACAACAACCTGGGCGGGGAGCTGTTTTTT.

The chain is built from TRBV6-5 and TRBJ1-4, with D unresolved. Between the trimmed V and J ends, which lost 5 bases and 0 bases, there was a span of 10 bases. This CDR3 is built from 15 residues. Germline V gene data show CDR1 as MNHEY and CDR2 as SVGAGI. The CDR3 region is CASSPLGPTNEKLFF. For the CDR3, the DNA is TGTGCCAGCAGTCCGCTGGGCCCAACTAATGAAAAACTGTTTTTT.

The chain joins TRBV6-1 to TRBJ2-5, with no clear D. Germline V gene lookup returns CDR1 MNHNS and CDR2 SASEGT. The CDR3 consists of 13 residues. Deletions cut 6 bases from V and 2 bases from J, with 10 bases between. CDR3 DNA: TGTGCCAGCAGGATTGGAGCGCAAGAGACCCAGTACTTC. It yields the protein CASRIGAQETQYF.

This chain uses TRBV19 with TRBJ1-5; a weak D match, TRBD1 (6 bases). V was pared by 9 bases and J by 0 bases, with 18 bases between. The CDR3 covers 16 residues. Looked up from germline, CDR1 is LNHDA and CDR2 is SQIVND (reference sequence). The CDR3 loop is CASGQLKTYSNQPQHF. DNA of the CDR3: TGTGCCAGCGGACAGCTCAAAACTTATAGCAATCAGCCCCAGCATTTT.

The chain recombines TRBV27 with TRBJ2-7; the D gene is possibly TRBD1 (6 bases). Germline V gene lookup returns CDR1 MNHEY and CDR2 SMNVEV (reference sequence). The CDR3 is made up of 13 amino acids. V lost 4 bases, J lost 3 bases, and 10 bases lay in between. CDR3 sequence reads: CASSYQGGYEQYF. CDR3 bases: TGTGCCAGCAGTTATCAAGGGGGCTACGAGCAGTACTTC.

The CDR3 bases are TGTGCCAGCAAAGAGGGAAAGCAGTACTTC. Residues: CASKEGKQYF. V is TRBV6-6 and J is TRBJ2-7; TRBD2 might be the D (5 bases). The CDR3 spans 10 residues. CDR1 and CDR2 from the germline V gene are MNHNY and SVGAGI (reference sequence). The V gene lost 7 bases and the J gene lost 8 bases, with 9 bases spanning the gap.

As concerns this clone: Other DNA variants within this sample encode the same CDR3. This chain connects TRBV28 to TRBJ1-6, with 8 bases aligning to TRBD1. This CDR3 region has 14 residues. Germline values: CDR1 MDHEN, CDR2 SYDVKM. V lost 3 bases and J lost 7; bases outside the gene matches: 2. CDR3 nucleotides: TGTGCCAGCAGTTTCCGGACAGGGAATTCACCCCTCCACTTT. As protein: CASSFRTGNSPLHF. Using reference TRBV28 and TRBJ1-6 for the parts outside the CDR3, the full variable domain is DVKVTQSSRYLVKRTGEKVFLECVQDMDHENMFWYRQDPGLGLRLIYFSYDVKMKEKGDIPEGYSVSREKKERFSLILESASTNQTSMYLCASSFRTGNSPLHFGNGTRLTVT.

The gene calls are TRBV19 and TRBJ1-2; TRBD1 matches at 8 bases. Germline loops: CDR1 LNHDA, CDR2 SQIVND (reference sequence). J lost 0 bases, V lost 5 bases, and 5 bases had no gene match. This CDR3 is 15 amino acids long. CDR3 in amino acids: CASSVYRGANYGYTF. The CDR3 nucleotides are TGTGCCAGTAGTGTCTACAGGGGGGCTAACTATGGCTACACCTTC.

This chain joins TRBV15 and TRBJ1-2; D gene uncertain. The CDR3 has 16 residues. Germline V lookup: CDR1 LNHNV, CDR2 YYDKDF (reference sequence). Trimming cost V 6 bases and J 2 bases, with 19 bases left between them. For the CDR3, the DNA is TGTGCCACCAGTACCAGGACTGTTTACTTGAACTATGGCTACACCTTC. This encodes CATSTRTVYLNYGYTF.

The rearrangement joins TRBV7-6 to TRBJ2-3, with a weak D call TRBD2 (7 bases). Germline V gene lookup returns CDR1 SGHVS and CDR2 FNYEAQ. The CDR3 has 16 amino acids. V was pared by 1 base and J by 0 bases, with 11 bases between. This CDR3 reads CASSLGGGLSTDTQYF. In DNA form, the CDR3 reads TGTGCCAGCAGCTTAGGGGGGGGCCTCAGCACAGATACGCAGTATTTT.

This rearrangement joins TRBV11-2 to TRBJ2-3, with 10 bases aligning to TRBD2. CDR1 is SGHAT, CDR2 FQNNGV, per germline. The CDR3 sequence is 16 residues long. Trimming took 6 bases from V and 0 from J; bases not matched to a gene: 6. Here the CDR3 reads CASSTGTSVSTDTQYF. The CDR3 DNA sequence: TGTGCCAGCAGTACCGGGACTAGCGTTAGCACAGATACGCAGTATTTT.

The rearrangement joins TRBV7-9 to TRBJ2-5; 7 bases agree with TRBD2. The J call is uncertain, as TRBJ2-7 better fits the DNA end. This CDR3 region has 13 residues. Germline loops: CDR1 SEHNR, CDR2 FQNEAQ (reference sequence). CDR3 nucleotide sequence: TGTGCCGGTCAGCGGGACTATTCCTACGAGCAGTACTTC. Its protein is CAGQRDYSYEQYF.